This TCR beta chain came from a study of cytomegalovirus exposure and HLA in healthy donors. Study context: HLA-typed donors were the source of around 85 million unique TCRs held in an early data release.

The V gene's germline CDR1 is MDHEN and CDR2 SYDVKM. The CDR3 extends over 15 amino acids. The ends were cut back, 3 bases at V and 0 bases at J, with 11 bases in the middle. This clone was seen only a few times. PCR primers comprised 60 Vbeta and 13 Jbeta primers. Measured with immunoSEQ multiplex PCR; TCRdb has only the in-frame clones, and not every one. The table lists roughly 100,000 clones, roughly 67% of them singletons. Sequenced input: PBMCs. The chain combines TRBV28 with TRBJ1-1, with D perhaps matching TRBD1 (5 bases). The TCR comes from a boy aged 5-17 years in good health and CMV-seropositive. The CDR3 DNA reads TGTGCCAGCAGTTTGAAGGGACTCATGAACACTGAAGCTTTCTTT. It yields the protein CASSLKGLMNTEAFF.